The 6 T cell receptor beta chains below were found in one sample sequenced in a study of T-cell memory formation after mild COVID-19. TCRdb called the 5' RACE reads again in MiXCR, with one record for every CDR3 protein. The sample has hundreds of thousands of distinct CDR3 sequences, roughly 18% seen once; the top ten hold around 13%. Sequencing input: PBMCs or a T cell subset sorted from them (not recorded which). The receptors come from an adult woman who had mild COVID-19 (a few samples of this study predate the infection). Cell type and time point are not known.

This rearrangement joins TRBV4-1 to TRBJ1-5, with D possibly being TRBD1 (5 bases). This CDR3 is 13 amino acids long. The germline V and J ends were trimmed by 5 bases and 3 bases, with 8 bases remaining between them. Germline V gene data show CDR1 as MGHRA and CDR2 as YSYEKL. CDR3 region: CASSKGNNQPQHF. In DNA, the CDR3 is TGCGCCAGCAGCAAGGGGAACAATCAGCCCCAGCATTTT.

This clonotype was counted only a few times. CDR3 bases: TGTGCCAGCAGCTTGGTAGGATACGAGCAGTTCTTC. Translating gives CASSLVGYEQFF. V and J are TRBV5-4 and TRBJ2-1; D remains unclear. Germline CDR1 reads SGHNT; CDR2 reads YYREEE (reference sequence). Trimming left V 0 bases short and J 10 bases short, with 8 bases between. The CDR3 spans 12 residues.

The CDR3 DNA is TGTGCCAGCAGCTTAGTTCGAAGGGTCGGGACCCCTAACTATGGCTACACCTTC. Translation: CASSLVRRVGTPNYGYTF. This rearrangement joins TRBV7-8 to TRBJ1-2; maybe TRBD1 (5 bases). This CDR3 region has 18 residues. V was clipped by 1 base and J by 0 bases, with 18 bases between them. Germline loops: CDR1 SGHVS, CDR2 FQNEAQ. Using reference TRBV7-8 and TRBJ1-2 for the parts outside the CDR3, the full variable domain is GAGVSQSPRYKVAKRGQDVALRCDPISGHVSLFWYQQALGQGPEFLTYFQNEAQLDKSGLPSDRFFAERPEGSVSTLKIQRTQQEDSAVYLCASSLVRRVGTPNYGYTFGSGTRLTVV.

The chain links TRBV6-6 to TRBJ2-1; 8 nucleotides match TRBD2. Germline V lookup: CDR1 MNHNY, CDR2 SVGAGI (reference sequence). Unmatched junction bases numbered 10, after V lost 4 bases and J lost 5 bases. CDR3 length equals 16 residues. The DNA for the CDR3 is TGTGCCAGCAGTTCCCCTCGGTGGACTAGCCACAATGAGCAGTTCTTC. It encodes CASSSPRWTSHNEQFF.

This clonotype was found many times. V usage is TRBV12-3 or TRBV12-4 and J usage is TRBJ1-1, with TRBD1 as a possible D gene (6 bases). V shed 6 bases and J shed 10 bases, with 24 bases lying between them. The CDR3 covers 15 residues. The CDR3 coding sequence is TGTGCCAGCAGATCCCTTCGGGGGGGGCTCAGGAGAGCTTTCTTT. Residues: CASRSLRGGLRRAFF.

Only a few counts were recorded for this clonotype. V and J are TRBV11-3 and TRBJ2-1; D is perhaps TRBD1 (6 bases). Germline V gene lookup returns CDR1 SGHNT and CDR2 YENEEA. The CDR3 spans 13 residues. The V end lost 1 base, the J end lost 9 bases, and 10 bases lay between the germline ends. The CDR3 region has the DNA TGTGCCAGCAGCTTAGGGGGGCGCGGTGAGCAGTTCTTC. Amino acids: CASSLGGRGEQFF.